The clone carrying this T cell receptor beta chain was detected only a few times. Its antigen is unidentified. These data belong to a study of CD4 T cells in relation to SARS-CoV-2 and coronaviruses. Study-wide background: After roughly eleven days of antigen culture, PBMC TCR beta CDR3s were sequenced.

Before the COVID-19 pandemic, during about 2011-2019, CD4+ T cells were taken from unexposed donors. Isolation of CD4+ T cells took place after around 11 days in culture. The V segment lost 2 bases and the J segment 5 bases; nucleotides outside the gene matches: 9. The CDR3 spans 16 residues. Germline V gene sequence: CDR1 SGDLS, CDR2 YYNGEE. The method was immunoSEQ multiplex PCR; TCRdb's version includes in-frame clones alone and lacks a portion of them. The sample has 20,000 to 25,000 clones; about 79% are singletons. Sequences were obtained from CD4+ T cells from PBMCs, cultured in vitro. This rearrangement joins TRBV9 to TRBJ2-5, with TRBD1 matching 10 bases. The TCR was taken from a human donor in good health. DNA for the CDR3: TGTGCCAGCAGCGTCCGACAGGGGGCGCGCGGTGAGACCCAGTACTTC. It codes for CASSVRQGARGETQYF.